One T cell receptor (beta chain) is described in this entry. Antigen specificity is unknown. TCRdb independently ran MiXCR on the RT-PCR reads; one entry per CDR3 protein. The sample lists fewer than 650,000 distinct CDR3 sequences, roughly 13% occurring once. This record belongs to a study of response to subunit inactivated influenza vaccine. Whole-study results and caveats: Few new T cells, the authors suggested, are recruited by each seasonal influenza vaccination.

Germline-derived CDR1 and CDR2 are KGHSH and LQKENI. The CDR3 sequence is 16 residues long. After removal of 2 bases from V and 5 bases from J, the junction contained 11 bases not matched to a gene. The TCR sequence derives from a man aged 50 to 59 who received an inactivated influenza vaccine. V is TRBV18 and J is TRBJ2-5; 7 bases agree with TRBD2. Sequenced material: PBMCs from blood, taken roughly 45 days after vaccination. The CDR3 DNA reads TGTGCCAGCTCACCAATAAGCGGGACGGTCGGGGAGACCCAGTACTTC. As protein: CASSPISGTVGETQYF.